This passage covers 13 T cell receptor beta chains from one sample sequenced in a study of beta chain features in type 1 diabetes. Every bit of the isolated RNA underwent reverse transcription, so sequencing read expressed TCRB transcripts. The table came from immunoSEQ multiplex PCR; TCRdb's copy has only in-frame clones and leaves some out. The sample comprises hundreds of thousands of clones, about a tenth of which are singletons, and around 0.017% rests with the top ten. Antigen specificity for these receptors is unknown. Findings and limits, study-wide: Among all four CD4+ subsets, Type 1 diabetes patients had TCRB CDR3s that were moderately but significantly shorter.

Sequenced: naive CD4+ T cells from blood. The receptors here all came from a man aged 30 to 45 with type 1 diabetes.

This clone was seen only a few times. This chain links TRBV4-2 with TRBJ2-2; TRBD1 matches at 7 bases. This CDR3 comprises 17 residues. J was trimmed by 2 bases and V by 1 base; bases with no gene match: 7. CDR1 and CDR2 from the germline V gene are LGHNA and YNFKEQ. For the CDR3, the DNA is TGTGCCAGCAGCCAAGGCCTCGGACAGGCTAACACCGGGGAGCTGTTTTTT. This translates into CASSQGLGQANTGELFF.

Turning to this clone: The same CDR3 can be traced to other DNA sequences in this sample. The rearrangement links TRBV18 to TRBJ2-1; the D gene is possibly TRBD2 (6 bases). Germline values: CDR1 KGHSH, CDR2 LQKENI. Deletions cut 3 bases from V and 5 bases from J, with 8 bases between. The CDR3 contains 13 residues. The CDR3 DNA reads as TGTGCCAGCTCACCTGGAGGGGACAATGAGCAGTTCTTC. Its translation is CASSPGGDNEQFF.

This clone was found a few times. V is TRBV6-1 and J is TRBJ2-1; D gene unclear. In germline, CDR1 is MNHNS, CDR2 SASEGT. The CDR3 runs to 11 residues. V lost 11 bases to trimming and J lost 2 bases, with 7 bases between them. The CDR3 loop reads CASLTYNEQFF. CDR3 nucleotides: TGTGCCTCACTAACCTACAATGAGCAGTTCTTC.

Remarks on this clone: Other nucleotide sequences in the sample specify the same CDR3. The rearrangement joins TRBV9 to TRBJ2-3, with D perhaps TRBD2 (7 bases). This CDR3 is built from 15 residues. CDR1 SGDLS and CDR2 YYNGEE come from the germline V gene. V gave up 0 bases and J gave up 2 bases, with 10 bases separating them. CDR3 nucleotide sequence: TGTGCCAGCAGCGTAGAGGGGGGGTACACAGATACGCAGTATTTT. Its translation: CASSVEGGYTDTQYF.

The chain links TRBV14 to TRBJ2-2, with a possible D match to TRBD1 (6 bases). CDR1 is SGHDN, CDR2 FVKESK, per germline. V dropped 4 bases and J dropped 5 bases, with 14 bases sitting between them. CDR3 length equals 15 residues. CDR3 protein: CASSRKQGVTGELFF. The CDR3 bases are TGTGCCAGCAGCCGTAAACAGGGAGTTACCGGGGAGCTGTTTTTT. Filled out from reference TRBV14 and TRBJ2-2, the complete variable domain reads EAGVTQFPSHSVIEKGQTVTLRCDPISGHDNLYWYRRVMGKEIKFLLHFVKESKQDESGMPNNRFLAERTGGTYSTLKVQPAELEDSGVYFCASSRKQGVTGELFFGEGSRLTVL.

CDR3 protein: CASSPRAGSGNTIYF. CDR3 nucleotides: TGTGCCAGCAGCCCCCGAGCGGGCTCTGGAAACACCATATATTTT. This chain links TRBV7-2 with TRBJ1-3; D is unresolved. CDR3 length: 15 residues. Trimming shortened V by 5 bases and J by 0 bases, and 11 bases separated the two germline ends. Germline assignment: CDR1 SGHTA and CDR2 FQGNSA.

This chain connects TRBV29-1 to TRBJ1-2, with TRBD1 matching over 7 bases. The length of the CDR3 is 14 residues. V shed 6 bases and J 7 bases; nucleotides not matched to a gene: 14. Germline assignment: CDR1 SQVTM and CDR2 ANQGSEA. CDR3 DNA: TGCAGCGTCGGGCTCGGACAGGAGGACTTTGGCTACACCTTC. Translated: CSVGLGQEDFGYTF.

The V gene is TRBV4-3, the J gene TRBJ2-2; 8 bases line up with TRBD2. Losses at the gene ends were 0 bases for V and 4 bases for J; bases not matched to a gene: 7. The CDR3 has 17 residues. Germline V gene data show CDR1 as LGHNA and CDR2 as YSLEER. CDR3 protein: CASSQEPAGVTTGELFF. CDR3 in DNA: TGCGCCAGCAGCCAAGAACCAGCGGGGGTCACCACCGGGGAGCTGTTTTTT.

V is TRBV7-9 and J is TRBJ1-2; D ambiguous. The CDR3 has 19 residues. The ends were cut back, 5 bases at V and 4 bases at J, with 29 bases in the middle. Per the germline V gene, CDR1 is SEHNR and CDR2 is FQNEAQ (reference sequence). The CDR3: CASSPRAPGHRSSGYGYTF. DNA of the CDR3: TGTGCCAGCAGCCCGAGGGCCCCGGGCCATCGGTCCTCAGGCTATGGCTACACCTTC.

The chain recombines TRBV28 with TRBJ2-1; 8 nucleotides match TRBD1. The CDR3 totals 15 residues. With V trimmed by 2 bases and J by 1 base, 1 base remained unmatched. Germline lookup yields CDR1 MDHEN and CDR2 SYDVKM. The CDR3 coding sequence is TGTGCCAGCAGTTTACAGGGGGCTTCCTACAATGAGCAGTTCTTC. Translation: CASSLQGASYNEQFF.

This CDR3 is CASSLVSGGHTDTQYF. In DNA, the CDR3 is TGCGCCAGCAGCTTGGTTAGCGGGGGGCACACAGATACGCAGTATTTT. This chain uses TRBV5-1 with TRBJ2-3; 10 nucleotides line up with TRBD2. This CDR3 region has 16 residues. The germline CDR1 and CDR2 sequences are SGHRS and YFSETQ. The V segment lost 0 bases and the J segment 2 bases; nucleotides outside the gene matches: 3.

The chain is built from TRBV10-2 and TRBJ1-2; 8 positions agree with TRBD1. This CDR3 is 14 amino acids long. The germline V gene encodes CDR1 WSHSY and CDR2 SAAADI. V lost 5 bases to trimming and J lost 5 bases; unmatched junction nucleotides: 7. In DNA, the CDR3 is TGCGCCAGCAGTACGGACAGGGCGAGTTATGGCTACACCTTC. Translated, it gives CASSTDRASYGYTF.

This clone appeared a few times. The chain is built from TRBV28 and TRBJ1-1, with D perhaps TRBD1 (6 bases). The CDR3 is made up of 15 amino acids. The germline gives CDR1 MDHEN, CDR2 SYDVKM. V gave up 4 bases and J gave up 0 bases, with 12 bases separating them. The CDR3 sequence is CASSSRGQMNTEAFF. As DNA, the CDR3 is TGTGCCAGCAGTTCGCGGGGGCAGATGAACACTGAAGCTTTCTTT.